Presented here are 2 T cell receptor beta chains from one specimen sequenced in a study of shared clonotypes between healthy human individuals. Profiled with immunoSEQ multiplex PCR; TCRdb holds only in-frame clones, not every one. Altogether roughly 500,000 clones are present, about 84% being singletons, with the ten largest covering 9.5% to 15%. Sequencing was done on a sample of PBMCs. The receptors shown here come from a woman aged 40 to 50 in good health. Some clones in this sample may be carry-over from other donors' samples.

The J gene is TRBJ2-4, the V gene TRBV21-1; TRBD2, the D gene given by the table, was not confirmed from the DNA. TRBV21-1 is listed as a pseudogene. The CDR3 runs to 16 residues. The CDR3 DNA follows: TGTGCCAGCAGCAAAGGGGCGGGGTTAGCCAAAAACATTCAGTACTTC. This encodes CASSKGAGLAKNIQYF.

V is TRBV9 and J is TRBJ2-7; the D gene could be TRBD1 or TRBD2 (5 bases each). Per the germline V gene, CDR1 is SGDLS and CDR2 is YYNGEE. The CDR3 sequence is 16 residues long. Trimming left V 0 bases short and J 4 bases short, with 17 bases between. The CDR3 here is CASSVGGDQTTYEQYF. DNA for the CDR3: TGTGCCAGCAGCGTAGGTGGGGACCAAACTACATACGAGCAGTACTTC.